This TCR beta chain originates from a study of T cells in women clearing cervical HPV infection. CDR1 and CDR2 (germline): SNHLY, FYNNEI. The CDR3 is 12 amino acids. Study findings and constraints: CIN3+ cases had significantly higher TCR richness than controls; evenness did not differ.

Of note for this clone: What it binds is not known. The read ends 3 residues before the CDR3 terminus; that terminus is restored from the germline J gene. Distinct nucleotide sequences in the sample also encode this CDR3.

Repertoires were generated with immunoSEQ multiplex PCR, while TCRdb's copy carries only in-frame clones and drops some. The sample's table shows roughly 12,000 clones. This clonotype was sampled from a woman aged 18 to 69 with a cervical HPV16 infection that either progressed to CIN3+ or cleared (not recorded which). V usage is TRBV2 and J usage is TRBJ1-2, with a weak D call TRBD1 (5 bases). Sequences were obtained from blood buffy coat. The covered CDR3 bases are TGTGCCAGCAGTGTGGAGACAGATACC. Translated: CASSVETDT. The full CDR3 protein reads CASSVETDTYTF.